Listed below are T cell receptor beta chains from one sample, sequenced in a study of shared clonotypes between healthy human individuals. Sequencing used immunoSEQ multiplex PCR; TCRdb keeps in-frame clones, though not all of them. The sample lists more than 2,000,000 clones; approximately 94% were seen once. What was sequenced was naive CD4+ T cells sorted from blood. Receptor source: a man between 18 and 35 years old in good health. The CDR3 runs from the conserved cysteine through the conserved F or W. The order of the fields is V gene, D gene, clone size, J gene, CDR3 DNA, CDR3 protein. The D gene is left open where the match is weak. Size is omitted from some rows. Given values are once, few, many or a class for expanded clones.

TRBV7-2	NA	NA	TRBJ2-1	TGTGCCAGCACCCAGGGTAGGTACAATGAGCAGTTCTTC	CASTQGRYNEQFF
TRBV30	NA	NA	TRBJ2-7	TGTGCTTCGGGCCCCGGGACATTGTCCTACGAGCAGTACTTC	CASGPGTLSYEQYF
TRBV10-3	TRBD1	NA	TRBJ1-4	TGTGCCACGGGAGCCACAGGGGGACATGAAAAACTGTTTTTT	CATGATGGHEKLFF
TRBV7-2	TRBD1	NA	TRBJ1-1	TGTGCCAGCAGCTTAGCTGGCGGACAGGTACATGAAGCTTTCTTT	CASSLAGGQVHEAFF
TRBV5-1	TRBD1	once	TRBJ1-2	TGCGCCAGCAGCGGGCGACAGGGAACGATTCTGGATATCTATGGCTACACCTTC	CASSGRQGTILDIYGYTF
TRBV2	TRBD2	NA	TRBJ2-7	TGTGCCAGCAGCAGAGCGGGAGTTGCCTACGAGCAGTACTTC	CASSRAGVAYEQYF
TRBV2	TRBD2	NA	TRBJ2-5	TGTGCCAGCATTGTACTCGGGGGGACCGAAGAGACCCAGTACTTC	CASIVLGGTEETQYF
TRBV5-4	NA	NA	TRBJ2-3	TGTGCCAGCAGCTTGGTGGGGCAGGTTAGCACAGATACGCAGTATTTT	CASSLVGQVSTDTQYF
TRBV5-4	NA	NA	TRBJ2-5	TGTGCCAGCAGCGCGGCAGGGGTTGTGGAGACCCAGTACTTC	CASSAAGVVETQYF
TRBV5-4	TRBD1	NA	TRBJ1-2	TGTGCCAGCAGCTTGGATCCAGGGGGCGCAGGCTATGGCTACACCTTC	CASSLDPGGAGYGYTF
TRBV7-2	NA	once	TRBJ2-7	TGTGCCAGCAGCTTAGCGGGGCTCCGCGAGCAGTACTTC	CASSLAGLREQYF
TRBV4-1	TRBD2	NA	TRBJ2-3	TGCGCCAGCAGCCAAGGTCTACTAGCGGGAGGCGGTAGCACAGATACGCAGTATTTT	CASSQGLLAGGGSTDTQYF
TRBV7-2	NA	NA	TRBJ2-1	TGTGCCAGCAGTCGAAATAGAGTACACAATGAGCAGTTCTTC	CASSRNRVHNEQFF
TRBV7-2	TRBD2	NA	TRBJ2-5	TGTGCCAGCAGCTTAGTACTAGCGGGTCGAACAGAGACCCAGTACTTC	CASSLVLAGRTETQYF
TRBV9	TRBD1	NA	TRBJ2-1	TGTGCCAGCACCAGACAGGGCTCCTACAATGAGCAGTTCTTC	CASTRQGSYNEQFF
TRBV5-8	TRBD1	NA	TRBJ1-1	TGTGCCAGCAGACGGAAGGGGGCCCCTCCTGAAGCTTTCTTT	CASRRKGAPPEAFF
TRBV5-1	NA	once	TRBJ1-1	TGCGCCAGCAGCCCAGAAAGAAGAAGGGCTGAAGCTTTCTTT	CASSPERRRAEAFF
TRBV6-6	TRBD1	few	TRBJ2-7	TGTGCCAGCAGACCGGGACAGACCTACGAGCAGTACTTC	CASRPGQTYEQYF
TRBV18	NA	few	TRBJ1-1	TGTGCCAGCTCACGAGCCGAAAGGAACACTGAAGCTTTCTTT	CASSRAERNTEAFF
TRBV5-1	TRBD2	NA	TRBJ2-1	TGCGCCAGCACTGAACTAGCGGGGGGAAATGAGCAGTTCTTC	CASTELAGGNEQFF
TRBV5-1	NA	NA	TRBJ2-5	TGCGCCAGCTTTCGCGGAGACAGCCAAGAGACCCAGTACTTC	CASFRGDSQETQYF
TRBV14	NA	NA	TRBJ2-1	TGTGCCAGCAGCCAAGATCTCAGGCAGGGCCAGTTCTTC	CASSQDLRQGQFF
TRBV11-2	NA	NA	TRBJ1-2	TGTGCCAGCAGCGCAGAGTGGGTTAACTATGGCTACACCTTC	CASSAEWVNYGYTF
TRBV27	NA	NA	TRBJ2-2	TGTGCCAGCAGTTACGGACAGATTTCCGGGGAGCTGTTTTTT	CASSYGQISGELFF
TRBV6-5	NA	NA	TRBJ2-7	TGTGCCAGCAGTTACTCAAGTGCCCGTCACGAGCAGTACTTC	CASSYSSARHEQYF
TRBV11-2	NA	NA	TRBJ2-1	TGTGCCAGCAGCTTAGGAATTCTAGGGGGTAATGAGCAGTTCTTC	CASSLGILGGNEQFF
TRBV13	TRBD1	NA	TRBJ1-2	TGTGCCAGCAGCCTCCAGGGGGCGCTATATGGCTACACCTTC	CASSLQGALYGYTF
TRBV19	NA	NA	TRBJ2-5	TGTGCCAGTAGTACCTTACTACGACAAGAGACCCAGTACTTC	CASSTLLRQETQYF
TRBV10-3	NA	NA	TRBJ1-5	TGTGCCATCAAGGCGACGGGCAATCAGCCCCAGCATTTT	CAIKATGNQPQHF
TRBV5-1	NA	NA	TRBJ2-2	TGCGCCAGCAGCTTGGAGGGACTCCACCCCGGGGAGCTGTTTTTT	CASSLEGLHPGELFF
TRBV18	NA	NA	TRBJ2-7	TGTGCCAGCTCACCCGGACCGCCCTCGGGGCAGTACTTC	CASSPGPPSGQYF
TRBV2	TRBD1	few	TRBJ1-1	TGTGCCAGCAACAGGGGACCTGAAGCTTTCTTT	CASNRGPEAFF
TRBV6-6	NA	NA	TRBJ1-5	TGTGCCAGCAGTTACCCTGAAGAGAATCAGCCCCAGCATTTT	CASSYPEENQPQHF
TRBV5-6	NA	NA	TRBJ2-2	TGTGCCAGCAGCTTGCGATACGATAGGGAAAAATACACCGGGGAGCTGTTTTTT	CASSLRYDREKYTGELFF
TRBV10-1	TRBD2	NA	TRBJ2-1	TGCGCCAGCAGTGGCGCGGCTAGCGGGGGGATTCCGGGGGAGCAGTTCTTC	CASSGAASGGIPGEQFF
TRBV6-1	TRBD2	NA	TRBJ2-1	TGTGCCAGCAGTGAATCGGTAGCGGGAGGCGATGAGCAGTTCTTC	CASSESVAGGDEQFF
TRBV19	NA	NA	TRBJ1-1	TGTGCCAGTAGTATCGGACAGACTGAAGCTTTCTTT	CASSIGQTEAFF
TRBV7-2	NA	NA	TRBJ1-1	TGTGCCAGCAGCTTAGATATGGGAAGCACTGAAGCTTTCTTT	CASSLDMGSTEAFF
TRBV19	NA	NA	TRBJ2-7	TGTGCCAGTAGTATAGTATCTGACACCTACGAGCAGTACTTC	CASSIVSDTYEQYF
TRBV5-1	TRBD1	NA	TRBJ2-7	TGCGCCAGCAGCTTGGACCCGACAGGGTACTACTACTTC	CASSLDPTGYYYF
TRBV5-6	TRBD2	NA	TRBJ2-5	TGTGCCAGCAGCTTGGTAGTTAGCGGGAGTGGGGAGACCCAGTACTTC	CASSLVVSGSGETQYF